This record covers a single T cell receptor (beta chain). Its target is not known. This CDR3 has 14 residues. The J segment lost 4 bases and the V segment lost 4 bases, leaving 6 bases of the junction unmatched. Germline V gene sequence: CDR1 MNHEY, CDR2 SVGAGI. This sample was taken from a study of T-cell memory formation after mild COVID-19. Study as a whole: TCR clusters mostly belonged to single donors.

Study results and limitations: Contracting CD4+ clones sat mainly in CM and EM; CD8+ in EMRA.

TCR alpha and TCR beta cDNA libraries carrying sample barcodes and UMIs were produced by 5'RACE using constant-segment primers. TCRdb used MiXCR to reprocess the 5' RACE reads, holding one entry per CDR3 protein. The sample lists roughly 600,000 distinct CDR3 sequences; 15% to 20% were seen once. The sample was PBMCs or a T cell subset sorted from them (not recorded which). This TCR was recovered from an adult woman who had mild COVID-19 (a few samples of this study predate the infection). Cell type and time point are not known. The V and J genes are TRBV6-5 and TRBJ1-2, with TRBD1 matching over 7 bases. CDR3 nucleotides: TGTGCCAGCAGTTCCGCAGGACAGGCCTATGGCTACACCTTC. As protein: CASSSAGQAYGYTF.